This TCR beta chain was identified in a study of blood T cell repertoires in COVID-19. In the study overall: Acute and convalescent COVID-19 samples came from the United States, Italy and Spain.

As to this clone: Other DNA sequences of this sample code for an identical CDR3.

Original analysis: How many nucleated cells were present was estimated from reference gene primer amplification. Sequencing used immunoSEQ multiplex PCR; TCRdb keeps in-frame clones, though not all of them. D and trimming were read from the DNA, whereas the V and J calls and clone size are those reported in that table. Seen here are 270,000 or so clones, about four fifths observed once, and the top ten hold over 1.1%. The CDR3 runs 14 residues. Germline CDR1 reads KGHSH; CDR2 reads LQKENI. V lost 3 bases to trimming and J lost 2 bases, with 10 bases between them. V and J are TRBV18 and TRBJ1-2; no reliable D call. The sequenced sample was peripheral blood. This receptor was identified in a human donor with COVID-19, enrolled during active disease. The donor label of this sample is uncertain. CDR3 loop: CASSPNTENYGYTF. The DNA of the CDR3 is TGTGCCAGCTCACCGAACACAGAGAACTATGGCTACACCTTC. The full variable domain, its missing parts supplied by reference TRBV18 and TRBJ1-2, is NAGVMQNPRHLVRRRGQEARLRCSPMKGHSHVYWYRQLPEEGLKFMVYLQKENIIDESGMPKERFSAEFPKEGPSILRIQQVVRGDSAAYFCASSPNTENYGYTFGSGTRLTVV.